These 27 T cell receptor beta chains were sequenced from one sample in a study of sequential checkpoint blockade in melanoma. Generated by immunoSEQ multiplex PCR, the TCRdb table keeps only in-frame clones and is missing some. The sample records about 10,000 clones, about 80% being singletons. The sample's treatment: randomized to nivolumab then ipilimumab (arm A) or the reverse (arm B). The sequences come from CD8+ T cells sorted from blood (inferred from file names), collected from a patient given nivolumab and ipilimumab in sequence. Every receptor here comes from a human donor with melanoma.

The CDR3 DNA reads TGTGCCAGCCACGGGAGCTCCTATAATTCACCCCTCCACTTT. Translation: CASHGSSYNSPLHF. This chain links TRBV27 with TRBJ1-6; D not resolved. The CDR3 has 14 amino acids. The germline V gene has CDR1 MNHEY and CDR2 SMNVEV (reference sequence). V was trimmed by 8 bases and J by 0 bases, leaving 8 bases between them.

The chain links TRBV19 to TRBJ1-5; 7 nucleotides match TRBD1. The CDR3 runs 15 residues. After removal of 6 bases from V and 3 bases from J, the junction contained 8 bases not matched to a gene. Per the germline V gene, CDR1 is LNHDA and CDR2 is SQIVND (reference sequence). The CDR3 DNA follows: TGTGCCAGTAGCCGTCCGACAGGGATCAATCAGCCCCAGCATTTT. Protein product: CASSRPTGINQPQHF.

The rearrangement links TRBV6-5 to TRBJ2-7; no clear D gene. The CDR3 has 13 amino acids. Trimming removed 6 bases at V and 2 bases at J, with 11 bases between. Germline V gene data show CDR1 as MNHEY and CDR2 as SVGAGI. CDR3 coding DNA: TGTGCCAGCAGGCAGGCGCTCCCCTACGAGCAGTACTTC. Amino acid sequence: CASRQALPYEQYF.

CDR3 DNA: TGTGCCAGCAGCTTAGCGGCCGGGATTAATGAAAAACTGTTTTTT. Translation: CASSLAAGINEKLFF. The chain recombines TRBV11-1 with TRBJ1-4; D is unclear. Trimming took off 0 bases at V and 4 bases at J, with 9 bases between the two ends. CDR3 size: 15 residues. The V gene's germline CDR1 is SGHAT and CDR2 FQDESV (reference sequence).

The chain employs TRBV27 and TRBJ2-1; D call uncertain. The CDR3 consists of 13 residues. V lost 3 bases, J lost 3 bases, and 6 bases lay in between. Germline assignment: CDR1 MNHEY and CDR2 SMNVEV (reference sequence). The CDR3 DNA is TGTGCCAGCAGTTTCGCAGGCTACAATGAGCAGTTCTTC. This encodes CASSFAGYNEQFF.

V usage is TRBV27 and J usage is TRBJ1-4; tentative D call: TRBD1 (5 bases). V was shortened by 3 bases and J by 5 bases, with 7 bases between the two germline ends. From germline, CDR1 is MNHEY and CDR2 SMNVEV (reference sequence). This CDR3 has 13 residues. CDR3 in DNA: TGTGCCAGCAGTTTGACAGTAAATGAAAAACTGTTTTTT. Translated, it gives CASSLTVNEKLFF.

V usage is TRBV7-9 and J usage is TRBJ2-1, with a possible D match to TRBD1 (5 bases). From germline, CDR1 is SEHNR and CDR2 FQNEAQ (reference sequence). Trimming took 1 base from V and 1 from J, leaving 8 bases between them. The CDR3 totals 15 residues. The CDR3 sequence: CASSLEGASYNEQFF. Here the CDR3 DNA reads TGTGCCAGCAGCTTAGAAGGGGCATCCTACAATGAGCAGTTCTTC.

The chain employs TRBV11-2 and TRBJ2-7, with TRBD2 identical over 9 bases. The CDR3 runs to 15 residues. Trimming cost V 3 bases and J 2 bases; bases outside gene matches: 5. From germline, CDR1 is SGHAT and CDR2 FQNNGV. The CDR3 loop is CASSLGLAVTYEQYF. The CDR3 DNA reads TGTGCCAGCAGCTTGGGACTAGCTGTTACCTACGAGCAGTACTTC.

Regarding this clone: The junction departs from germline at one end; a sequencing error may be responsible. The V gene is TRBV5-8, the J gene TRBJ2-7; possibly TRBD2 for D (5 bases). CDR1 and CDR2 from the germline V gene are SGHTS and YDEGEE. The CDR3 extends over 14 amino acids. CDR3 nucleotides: TGCGCCAGCAGCCAAGCGGAGCTCGAAGGGGAGCAGTACTTC. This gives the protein CASSQAELEGEQYF.

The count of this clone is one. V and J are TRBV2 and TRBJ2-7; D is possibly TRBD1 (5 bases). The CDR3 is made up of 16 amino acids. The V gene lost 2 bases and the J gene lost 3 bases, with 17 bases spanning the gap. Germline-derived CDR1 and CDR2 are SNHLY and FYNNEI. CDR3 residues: CASSELKSQGVYEQYF. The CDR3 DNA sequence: TGTGCCAGCAGTGAATTAAAGTCCCAGGGTGTCTACGAGCAGTACTTC. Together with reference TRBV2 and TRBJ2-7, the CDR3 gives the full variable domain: EPEVTQTPSHQVTQMGQEVILRCVPISNHLYFYWYRQILGQKVEFLVSFYNNEISEKSEIFDDQFSVERPDGSNFTLKIRSTKLEDSAMYFCASSELKSQGVYEQYFGPGTRLTVT.

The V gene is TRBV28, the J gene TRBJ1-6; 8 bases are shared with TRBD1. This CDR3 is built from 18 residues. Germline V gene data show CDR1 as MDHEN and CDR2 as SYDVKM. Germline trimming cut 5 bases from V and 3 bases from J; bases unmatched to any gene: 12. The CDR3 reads CASSPGRPGGFYNSPLHF. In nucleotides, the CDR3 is TGTGCCAGCAGTCCTGGCCGTCCAGGGGGCTTCTATAATTCACCCCTCCACTTT.

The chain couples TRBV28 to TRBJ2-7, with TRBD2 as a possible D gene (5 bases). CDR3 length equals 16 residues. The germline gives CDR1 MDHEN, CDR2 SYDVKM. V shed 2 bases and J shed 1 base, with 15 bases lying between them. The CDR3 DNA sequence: TGTGCCAGCAGTTTAGTTATGTCGAGGGTGTCCTACGAGCAGTACTTC. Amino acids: CASSLVMSRVSYEQYF.

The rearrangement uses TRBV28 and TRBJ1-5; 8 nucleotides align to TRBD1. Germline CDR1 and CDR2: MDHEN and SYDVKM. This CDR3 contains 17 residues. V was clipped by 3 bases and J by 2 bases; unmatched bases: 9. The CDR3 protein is CASSFLQGGNGNQPQHF. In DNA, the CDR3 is TGTGCCAGCAGTTTTTTACAGGGGGGAAATGGCAATCAGCCCCAGCATTTT. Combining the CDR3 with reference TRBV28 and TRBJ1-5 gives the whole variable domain DVKVTQSSRYLVKRTGEKVFLECVQDMDHENMFWYRQDPGLGLRLIYFSYDVKMKEKGDIPEGYSVSREKKERFSLILESASTNQTSMYLCASSFLQGGNGNQPQHFGDGTRLSIL.

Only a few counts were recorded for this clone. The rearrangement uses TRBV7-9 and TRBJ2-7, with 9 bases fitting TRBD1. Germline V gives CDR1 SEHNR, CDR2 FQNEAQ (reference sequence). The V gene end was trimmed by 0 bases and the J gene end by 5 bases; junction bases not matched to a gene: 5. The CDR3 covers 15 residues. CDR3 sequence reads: CASSLAFGDRDEQYF. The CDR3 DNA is TGTGCCAGCAGCTTAGCGTTTGGGGACAGGGACGAGCAGTACTTC.

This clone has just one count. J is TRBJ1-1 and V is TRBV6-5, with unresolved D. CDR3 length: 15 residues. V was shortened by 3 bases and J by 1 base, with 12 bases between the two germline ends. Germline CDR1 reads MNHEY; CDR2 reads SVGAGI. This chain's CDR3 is CASSYSPSGNTEAFF. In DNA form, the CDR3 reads TGTGCCAGCAGTTATTCCCCCAGCGGGAACACTGAAGCTTTCTTT.

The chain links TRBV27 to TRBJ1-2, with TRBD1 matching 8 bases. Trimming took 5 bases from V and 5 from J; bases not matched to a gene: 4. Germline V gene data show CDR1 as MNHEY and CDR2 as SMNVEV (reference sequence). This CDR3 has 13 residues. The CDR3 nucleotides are TGTGCCAGCAGTCCAGACAGGGGATATGGCTACACCTTC. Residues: CASSPDRGYGYTF.

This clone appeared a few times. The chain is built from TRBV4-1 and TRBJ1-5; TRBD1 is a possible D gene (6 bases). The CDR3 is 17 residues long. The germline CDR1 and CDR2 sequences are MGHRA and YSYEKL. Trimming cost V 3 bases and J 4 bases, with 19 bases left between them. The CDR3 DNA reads TGCGCCAGCAGCCACCAAGCCGACAGGCCCTCTAATCAGCCCCAGCATTTT. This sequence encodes CASSHQADRPSNQPQHF.

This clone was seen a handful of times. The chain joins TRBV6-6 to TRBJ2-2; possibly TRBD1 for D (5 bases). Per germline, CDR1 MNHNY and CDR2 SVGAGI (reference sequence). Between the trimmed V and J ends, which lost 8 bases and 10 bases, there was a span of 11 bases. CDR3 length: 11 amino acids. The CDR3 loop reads CASVDGQELFF. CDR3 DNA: TGTGCCAGCGTTGATGGACAGGAGCTGTTTTTT.

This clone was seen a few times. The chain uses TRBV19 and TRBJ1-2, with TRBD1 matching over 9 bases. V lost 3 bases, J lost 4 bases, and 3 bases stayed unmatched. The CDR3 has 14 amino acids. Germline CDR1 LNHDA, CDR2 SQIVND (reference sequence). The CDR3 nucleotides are TGTGCCAGTAGTATCGGGACAGGGCCCTATGGCTACACCTTC. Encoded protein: CASSIGTGPYGYTF.

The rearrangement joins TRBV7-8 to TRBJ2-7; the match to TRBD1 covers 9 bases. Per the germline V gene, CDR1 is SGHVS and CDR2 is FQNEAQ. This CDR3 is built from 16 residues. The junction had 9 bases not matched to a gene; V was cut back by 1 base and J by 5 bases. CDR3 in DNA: TGTGCCAGCAGCTTAGAACAGGGGGCCTCGGTCGACGAGCAGTACTTC. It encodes CASSLEQGASVDEQYF.

The CDR3 region is CASSLGGQPDNYGYTF. CDR3 coding DNA: TGTGCCAGCAGCTTGGGGGGACAGCCCGATAACTATGGCTACACCTTC. J is TRBJ1-2 and V is TRBV5-6; TRBD1 aligns across 7 bases. J lost 1 base, V lost 0 bases, and 6 bases had no gene match. Germline CDR1 and CDR2: SGHDT and YYEEEE. The CDR3 spans 16 residues.

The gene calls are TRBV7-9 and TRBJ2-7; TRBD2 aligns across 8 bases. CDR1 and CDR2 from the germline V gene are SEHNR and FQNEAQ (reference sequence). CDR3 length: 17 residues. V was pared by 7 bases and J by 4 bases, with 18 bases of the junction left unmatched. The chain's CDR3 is CASNTRGPGGPLYEQYF. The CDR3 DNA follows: TGTGCCAGCAACACCCGTGGGCCGGGGGGGCCTTTGTACGAGCAGTACTTC.

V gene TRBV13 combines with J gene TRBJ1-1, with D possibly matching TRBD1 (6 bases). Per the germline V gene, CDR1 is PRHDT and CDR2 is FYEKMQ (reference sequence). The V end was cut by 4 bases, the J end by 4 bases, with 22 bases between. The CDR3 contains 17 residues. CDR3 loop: CASSYSTITGMGTEAFF. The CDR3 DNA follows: TGTGCCAGCAGCTACTCGACTATAACAGGGATGGGCACTGAAGCTTTCTTT.

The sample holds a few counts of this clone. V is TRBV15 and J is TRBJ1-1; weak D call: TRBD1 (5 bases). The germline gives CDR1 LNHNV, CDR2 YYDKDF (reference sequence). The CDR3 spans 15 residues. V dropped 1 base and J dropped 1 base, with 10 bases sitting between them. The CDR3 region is CATSRVQGKNTEAFF. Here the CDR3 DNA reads TGTGCCACCAGCAGAGTTCAGGGAAAGAACACTGAAGCTTTCTTT.

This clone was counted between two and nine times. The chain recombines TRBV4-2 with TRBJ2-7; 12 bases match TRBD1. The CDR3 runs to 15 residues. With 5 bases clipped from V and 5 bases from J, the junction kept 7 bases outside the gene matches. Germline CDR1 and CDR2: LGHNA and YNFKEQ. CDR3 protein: CASSNAGTGGHEQYF. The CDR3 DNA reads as TGTGCCAGCAGCAACGCCGGGACAGGGGGCCACGAGCAGTACTTC.

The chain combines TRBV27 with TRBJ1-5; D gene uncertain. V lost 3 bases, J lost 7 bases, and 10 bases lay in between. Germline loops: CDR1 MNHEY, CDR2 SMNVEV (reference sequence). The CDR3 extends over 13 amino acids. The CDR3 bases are TGTGCCAGCAGTTTCAAGGGAGGGCAGCCCCAGCATTTT. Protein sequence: CASSFKGGQPQHF.

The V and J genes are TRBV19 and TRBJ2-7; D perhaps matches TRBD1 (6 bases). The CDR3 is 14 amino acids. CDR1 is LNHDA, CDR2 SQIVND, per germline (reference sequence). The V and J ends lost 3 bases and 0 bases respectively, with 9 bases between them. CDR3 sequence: CASSMGAASYEQYF. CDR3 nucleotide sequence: TGTGCCAGTAGTATGGGGGCGGCCTCCTACGAGCAGTACTTC.